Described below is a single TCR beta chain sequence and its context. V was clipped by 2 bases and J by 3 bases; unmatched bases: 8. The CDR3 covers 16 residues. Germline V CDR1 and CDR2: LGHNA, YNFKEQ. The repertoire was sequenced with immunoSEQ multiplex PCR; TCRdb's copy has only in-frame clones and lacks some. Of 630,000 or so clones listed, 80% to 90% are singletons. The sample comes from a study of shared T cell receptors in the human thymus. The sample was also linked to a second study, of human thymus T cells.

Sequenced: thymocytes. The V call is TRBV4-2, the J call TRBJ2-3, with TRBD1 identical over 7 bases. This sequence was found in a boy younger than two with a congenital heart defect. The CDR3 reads CASSQRQGVGTDTQYF. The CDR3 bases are TGTGCCAGCAGCCAACGGCAGGGGGTAGGGACAGATACGCAGTATTTT.